These 23 T cell receptor beta chains share one sample of origin, sequenced in a study of identical twins. TCRdb redid the calling of the 5' RACE reads with MiXCR, one entry per CDR3 protein. This table holds 450,000 or so distinct CDR3 sequences, approximately 15% found once. These data were likewise used in another study, on yellow fever vaccine responses in identical twins.

Sequenced: CD4+ T cells sorted from blood. All receptors come from a woman aged 18-30 years in good health.

A few counts support this clonotype. One end of the junction varies from germline; a read error may be responsible. The chain couples TRBV7-2 to TRBJ2-1; possible D gene TRBD2, 5 bases. Germline CDR1 SGHTA, CDR2 FQGNSA. The CDR3 is made up of 12 amino acids. In DNA form, the CDR3 reads TGTGCCAGCAGCATGACGGTGGACTGGAAAGTCTTC. Protein product: CASSMTVDWKVF.

This clonotype has more than one count but fewer than ten. V is TRBV3-1 and J is TRBJ2-3; D perhaps matches TRBD2 (6 bases). CDR3 length: 18 amino acids. Trimming took off 0 bases at V and 2 bases at J, with 18 bases between the two ends. Germline V gene data show CDR1 as LGHDT and CDR2 as YNNKEL (reference sequence). The CDR3 loop is CASSQDSLRGSSTDTQYF. CDR3 nucleotide sequence: TGTGCCAGCAGCCAAGATTCTCTCCGGGGGTCCTCCACAGATACGCAGTATTTT.

The chain links TRBV5-6 to TRBJ2-1; 9 bases agree with TRBD1. This CDR3 comprises 15 residues. Per the germline V gene, CDR1 is SGHDT and CDR2 is YYEEEE. V trimming: 4 bases; J trimming: 9 bases; junction bases outside the gene matches: 11. The CDR3 loop is CASSAWTGVHAEQFF. The DNA of the CDR3 is TGTGCCAGCAGCGCCTGGACAGGGGTTCACGCTGAGCAGTTCTTC.

This clonotype was detected only a few times. The chain recombines TRBV3-1 with TRBJ2-5, with TRBD1 as a possible D gene (5 bases). Germline values: CDR1 LGHDT, CDR2 YNNKEL (reference sequence). V lost 4 bases and J lost 1, with 16 bases in between. The CDR3 has 16 residues. CDR3 in amino acids: CASSPRQIRTQETQYF. The DNA for the CDR3 is TGTGCCAGCAGCCCGCGACAGATACGGACCCAAGAGACCCAGTACTTC.

This clonotype appeared a few times. The rearrangement joins TRBV3-1 to TRBJ2-5, with 11 bases lining up with TRBD1. The germline CDR1 and CDR2 sequences are LGHDT and YNNKEL (reference sequence). The CDR3 length is 16 residues. J gave up 4 bases and V 3 bases, and 7 bases lay outside the gene matches. The CDR3 nucleotides read TGTGCCAGCAGCCAGATGGGGACAGGGGGTCGAGAGACCCAGTACTTC. This codes for CASSQMGTGGRETQYF.

This clonotype was found many times. The chain uses TRBV12-3 or TRBV12-4 and TRBJ2-1; 8 positions agree with TRBD2. This CDR3 has 10 residues. The V gene end was trimmed by 6 bases and the J gene end by 16 bases; junction bases not matched to a gene: 5. DNA for the CDR3: TGTGCCAGCAGCCGGGAGGGGCAATTCTTC. Translating it yields CASSREGQFF.

This clonotype has more than one count but fewer than ten. The rearrangement links TRBV4-2 to TRBJ2-3; 8 nucleotides align to TRBD1. J lost 3 bases, V lost 0 bases, and 5 bases had no gene match. This CDR3 has 16 amino acids. Germline CDR1 reads LGHNA; CDR2 reads YNFKEQ. CDR3 bases: TGTGCCAGCAGCCAAGATATCACAGGGGGGACAGATACGCAGTATTTT. Translation gives CASSQDITGGTDTQYF.

In this sample, this clonotype turned up a few times. The chain uses TRBV6-2 or TRBV6-3 and TRBJ2-2; 10 bases are a match to TRBD2. Germline V CDR1 and CDR2: MNHEY, SVGEGT. The CDR3 has 17 amino acids. V was clipped by 7 bases and J by 3 bases; unmatched bases: 11. In DNA, the CDR3 is TGTGCCAGCACCCTCATTAGCGGGGGGCCCTACACCGGGGAGCTGTTTTTT. Its translation: CASTLISGGPYTGELFF.

The chain carries TRBV7-8 and TRBJ1-1; possible D gene TRBD1, 6 bases. Germline CDR1 reads SGHVS; CDR2 reads FQNEAQ. CDR3 length: 15 residues. V lost 2 bases, J lost 4 bases, and 14 bases lay in between. CDR3 coding DNA: TGTGCCAGCAGCTTAATTAACAGGGAGGGCACTGAAGCTTTCTTT. This encodes CASSLINREGTEAFF.

The table lists this clonotype with a few counts. One junction end does not reproduce the germline sequence, and a read error may be involved. The chain carries TRBV11-1 and TRBJ2-7; D could derive from TRBD1 or TRBD2 (6 bases each). The CDR3 extends over 15 amino acids. CDR1 SGHAT and CDR2 FQDESV come from the germline V gene (reference sequence). CDR3 bases: TGTGCCAGCACCTTAATTGGGGGGCCCTATAGGGAGCAGTACTTC. It translates to CASTLIGGPYREQYF.

In its sample, this clonotype was seen a few times. V gene TRBV20-1 combines with J gene TRBJ2-5, with 7 positions matching TRBD2. The length of the CDR3 is 14 residues. V lost 3 bases to trimming and J lost 1 base; unmatched junction nucleotides: 5. CDR1 is DFQATT and CDR2 is SNEGSKA in the germline V gene (reference sequence). CDR3 in amino acids: CSARGGETQETQYF. CDR3 nucleotide sequence: TGCAGTGCTAGGGGGGGGGAGACCCAAGAGACCCAGTACTTC.

This chain links TRBV7-2 with TRBJ1-2, with 11 bases lining up with TRBD1. The V and J ends lost 1 base and 8 bases, in that order; junction bases with no gene match: 12. CDR1 and CDR2 (germline): SGHTA, FQGNSA. The CDR3 runs 17 residues. This chain's CDR3 is CASSLGWDRGTPRGYTF. The CDR3 DNA is TGTGCCAGCAGCTTAGGCTGGGACAGGGGGACCCCTAGGGGCTACACCTTC.

The chain recombines TRBV20-1 with TRBJ2-7; D unclear. The CDR3 is 11 residues long. Germline CDR1 reads DFQATT; CDR2 reads SNEGSKA (reference sequence). The V gene lost 5 bases and the J gene lost 3 bases, with 8 bases spanning the gap. The CDR3 DNA reads as TGCAGTGCTTTTCACAACTACGAGCAGTACTTC. Protein sequence: CSAFHNYEQYF.

This clonotype showed up just a few times. V usage is TRBV7-2 and J usage is TRBJ2-2, with a weak D call TRBD2 (6 bases). This CDR3 has 16 residues. Germline V gene lookup returns CDR1 SGHTA and CDR2 FQGNSA. Trimming cost V 1 base and J 0 bases, with 9 bases left between them. In DNA, the CDR3 is TGTGCCAGCAGCTTAGTGAGACTAGCGAACACCGGGGAGCTGTTTTTT. It encodes CASSLVRLANTGELFF.

In its sample, this clonotype was seen a few times. The rearrangement links TRBV4-3 to TRBJ1-5; 9 bases fit TRBD1. The CDR3 totals 16 residues. The germline V gene encodes CDR1 LGHNA and CDR2 YSLEER. J was trimmed by 3 bases and V by 3 bases; bases with no gene match: 6. CDR3 region: CASSQKTGGVNQPQHF. The CDR3 coding sequence is TGCGCCAGCAGCCAGAAGACAGGGGGAGTCAATCAGCCCCAGCATTTT.

The chain employs TRBV20-1 and TRBJ2-7; D unclear. V was clipped by 6 bases and J by 3 bases, with 15 bases between them. CDR3 size: 13 residues. Germline CDR1 is DFQATT and CDR2 is SNEGSKA (reference sequence). DNA of the CDR3: TGCAGTGCACCGGCCCCTAGGAGCTACGAGCAGTACTTC. Translation gives CSAPAPRSYEQYF.

The rearrangement links TRBV12-3 or TRBV12-4 to TRBJ2-2; 9 bases align to TRBD1. V shed 7 bases and J 2 bases; nucleotides not matched to a gene: 5. CDR3 length: 15 amino acids. The CDR3 is CASISGQGNTGELFF. In nucleotides, the CDR3 is TGTGCCAGCATATCGGGACAGGGTAACACCGGGGAGCTGTTTTTT.

This chain links TRBV6-5 with TRBJ2-5; TRBD1 might be the D (6 bases). The CDR3 spans 14 residues. CDR1 and CDR2 (germline): MNHEY, SVGAGI. Trimming left V 0 bases short and J 4 bases short, with 9 bases between. CDR3 amino acids: CASSYSRGGETQYF. The CDR3 DNA reads TGTGCCAGCAGTTACTCTAGAGGGGGAGAGACCCAGTACTTC.

A few counts support this clonotype. The chain couples TRBV14 to TRBJ2-1; a weak D match, TRBD2 (5 bases). Germline V gives CDR1 SGHDN, CDR2 FVKESK. V lost 0 bases and J 0 bases, leaving 9 bases between the germline ends. The CDR3 is 16 amino acids. CDR3 in DNA: TGTGCCAGCAGCCAAGAATTAGGGAGCTCCTACAATGAGCAGTTCTTC. It is translated as CASSQELGSSYNEQFF.

This clonotype appeared a few times. The junction does not match germline at one end; this may be a read error. This CDR3 is CASSTRVERKNDF. CDR3 nucleotide sequence: TGTGCCAGCAGCACCCGGGTCGAGAGAAAAAACGACTTC. The rearrangement joins TRBV5-7 to TRBJ2-7; D ambiguous. TRBV5-7 is placed among ORFs of uncertain function. The CDR3 runs to 13 residues.

The rearrangement joins TRBV5-1 to TRBJ2-1; 11 bases align to TRBD2. V was clipped by 2 bases and J by 4 bases; unmatched bases: 5. The CDR3 consists of 16 residues. The germline V gene encodes CDR1 SGHRS and CDR2 YFSETQ. The CDR3 region is CASSFTSGGRYNEQFF. DNA of the CDR3: TGCGCCAGCAGCTTCACTAGCGGGGGACGTTACAATGAGCAGTTCTTC.

The table lists this clonotype with a few counts. This chain links TRBV28 with TRBJ2-7; possibly TRBD2 for D (6 bases). CDR3 length: 14 amino acids. Trimming shortened V by 7 bases and J by 1 base, and 14 bases separated the two germline ends. Germline V lookup: CDR1 MDHEN, CDR2 SYDVKM. The DNA for the CDR3 is TGTGCCAGCACCGAGGTGGGGGGATCCTACGAGCAGTACTTC. It codes for CASTEVGGSYEQYF.

This clonotype was recorded a few times. This chain uses TRBV5-6 with TRBJ2-4; 7 bases align to TRBD2. Trimming at V came to 3 bases and at J to 7 bases, leaving 10 bases not matched to a gene. Per the germline V gene, CDR1 is SGHDT and CDR2 is YYEEEE. This CDR3 comprises 15 residues. CDR3 coding DNA: TGTGCCAGCAGCTCGTGGACTAGGGTGGGGAACATTCAGTACTTC. This gives the protein CASSSWTRVGNIQYF.